This T cell receptor beta chain was captured by sequencing in a study of T cell repertoires in cytomegalovirus infection. Overall study context: Selected CMV epitopes included recently identified HLA-C-restricted ones as well as well-studied HLA-B-restricted ones. It can be stated that public TCR beta signatures indicated CMV infection as well as a matching HLA type. Study findings and constraints: Within the response measured ex vivo, HLA-C-restricted CMV-specific TCR beta clonotypes were dominant. Carriage of CMV together with the relevant HLA was identifiable through cumulative public TCR beta family frequency.

TCRdb redid the calling of the reads with MiXCR, one entry per CDR3 protein. Altogether just under 500,000 distinct CDR3 sequences are present, about 33% being singletons, with the ten largest covering 15% to 20%. CDR1 and CDR2 (germline): ENHRY, SYGVKD. The CDR3 length is 13 residues. The V segment lost 4 bases and the J segment 5 bases; nucleotides outside the gene matches: 3. This clonotype was detected ten times or more. Its target is unknown. The gene calls are TRBV10-3 and TRBJ1-1, with TRBD1 identical over 8 bases. This clonotype originated in a human donor in good health (CMV status not recorded). Some clones in this sample may be carry-over from other donors' samples. Sequences were derived from cultured PBMCs, sampled from culture after CMV antigen stimulation. CDR3 in amino acids: CAISGQGRTEAFF. CDR3 nucleotides: TGTGCCATCAGTGGACAGGGGAGGACTGAAGCTTTCTTT.